These 21 T cell receptor beta chains were all obtained from the same sample, sequenced in a study of blood T cell repertoires in COVID-19. Sequencing was performed with immunoSEQ multiplex PCR; in TCRdb, only in-frame clones are kept and a portion is missing. This sample has just over 150,000 clones, with 75% to 90% found just once. Sequenced sample: peripheral blood. These TCRs come from a man in his 60s with acute or convalescent COVID-19.

This clone came up once. The rearrangement uses TRBV7-2 and TRBJ1-3, with D hard to call. Looked up from germline, CDR1 is SGHTA and CDR2 is FQGNSA. The CDR3 sequence is 16 residues long. V shed 1 base and J shed 0 bases, with 10 bases lying between them. The CDR3 DNA sequence: TGTGCCAGCAGCTTAGGGCAGTATCTCTCTGGAAACACCATATATTTT. Its protein is CASSLGQYLSGNTIYF.

The V and J genes are TRBV19 and TRBJ2-7; 12 bases agree with TRBD1. The CDR3 runs 15 residues. Trimming took 5 bases from V and 5 from J; bases not matched to a gene: 7. CDR1 and CDR2 (germline): LNHDA, SQIVND (reference sequence). The chain's CDR3 is CASSPPGTGGHEQYF. The DNA for the CDR3 is TGTGCCAGTAGTCCCCCCGGGACAGGGGGCCACGAGCAGTACTTC.

The chain is built from TRBV2 and TRBJ2-1, with D unresolved. Germline CDR1 SNHLY, CDR2 FYNNEI. This CDR3 region has 13 residues. Trimming cost V 8 bases and J 3 bases, with 11 bases left between them. CDR3 sequence reads: CASAAYNYNEQFF. The CDR3 DNA reads as TGTGCCAGCGCGGCTTATAACTACAATGAGCAGTTCTTC.

The rearrangement links TRBV29-1 to TRBJ2-1, with D perhaps TRBD2 (7 bases). Deletions cut 4 bases from V and 3 bases from J, with 19 bases between. The CDR3 extends over 16 amino acids. Germline V lookup: CDR1 SQVTM, CDR2 ANQGSEA. CDR3 DNA: TGCAGCGTTGCAAGGGGGGGCGTGGGGAACTACAATGAGCAGTTCTTC. Translating it yields CSVARGGVGNYNEQFF.

This clone was counted many times. This chain connects TRBV4-2 to TRBJ2-7; 9 bases map to TRBD1. Germline values: CDR1 LGHNA, CDR2 YNFKEQ. CDR3 length equals 15 residues. The V gene end was trimmed by 3 bases and the J gene end by 2 bases; junction bases not matched to a gene: 5. The CDR3 reads CASSQSRDRAYEQYF. DNA for the CDR3: TGTGCCAGCAGCCAGTCCCGGGACAGGGCCTACGAGCAGTACTTC.

V gene TRBV6-5 combines with J gene TRBJ2-5; 7 nucleotides align to TRBD1. With 2 bases clipped from V and 5 bases from J, the junction kept 8 bases outside the gene matches. The V gene's germline CDR1 is MNHEY and CDR2 SVGAGI. The CDR3 loop spans 15 amino acids. The CDR3 DNA is TGTGCCAGCAGTTACGTCCCAGGGGGTAGGGAGACCCAGTACTTC. Encoded protein: CASSYVPGGRETQYF.

This sequence joins TRBV19 and TRBJ2-1; 11 nucleotides line up with TRBD2. Per germline, CDR1 LNHDA and CDR2 SQIVND (reference sequence). This CDR3 has 20 amino acids. V lost 9 bases, J lost 0 bases, and 19 bases stayed unmatched. The CDR3 DNA reads TGTGCCAGCCTCAACTCGAGGGGTAGCGGGGGGGCCAGCTCCTACAATGAGCAGTTCTTC. This translates into CASLNSRGSGGASSYNEQFF.

The chain recombines TRBV28 with TRBJ2-5; 7 bases fit TRBD1. V gave up 7 bases and J gave up 1 base; unmatched junction bases: 12. The germline V gene has CDR1 MDHEN and CDR2 SYDVKM. The CDR3 totals 16 residues. The CDR3 here is CASTPWDRALQETQYF. The CDR3 bases are TGTGCCAGCACCCCATGGGACAGAGCTCTCCAAGAGACCCAGTACTTC.

The rearrangement joins TRBV6-2 or TRBV6-3 to TRBJ2-2; TRBD2 is a possible D gene (5 bases). Trimming removed 5 bases at V and 3 bases at J, with 16 bases between. CDR1 is MNHEY and CDR2 is SVGEGT in the germline V gene. There are 16 residues in the CDR3. The CDR3 sequence is CASSRTYPRDTGELFF. The DNA of the CDR3 is TGTGCCAGCAGTCGGACTTACCCACGGGACACCGGGGAGCTGTTTTTT.

The chain uses TRBV5-6 and TRBJ1-5; TRBD1 might be the D (5 bases). Germline V gene lookup returns CDR1 SGHDT and CDR2 YYEEEE. Trimming removed 1 base at V and 0 bases at J, with 14 bases between. The CDR3 consists of 17 residues. The CDR3 nucleotides read TGTGCCAGCAGCTTGAGGTCAGGGTCTTATAGCAATCAGCCCCAGCATTTT. As protein: CASSLRSGSYSNQPQHF.

This chain connects TRBV5-6 to TRBJ2-7; tentatively, D is TRBD2 (6 bases). Germline values: CDR1 SGHDT, CDR2 YYEEEE. V was pared by 3 bases and J by 3 bases, with 7 bases between. The CDR3 contains 12 residues. The CDR3 DNA is TGTGCCAGCAGCTCGACTAGCTACGAGCAGTACTTC. This translates into CASSSTSYEQYF.

CDR3 region: CATSGTGLLTEAFF. As DNA, the CDR3 is TGTGCCACCAGCGGCACAGGCCTACTCACTGAAGCTTTCTTT. This chain connects TRBV15 to TRBJ1-1; D may be TRBD1 (5 bases). From germline, CDR1 is LNHNV and CDR2 YYDKDF (reference sequence). This CDR3 has 14 residues. Trimming stripped 5 bases from V and 4 bases from J, with 14 bases between.

This rearrangement joins TRBV28 to TRBJ1-2, with D possibly TRBD1 on 6 matching bases. CDR1 and CDR2 from the germline V gene are MDHEN and SYDVKM. V shed 3 bases and J shed 8 bases, with 13 bases lying between them. This CDR3 has 13 amino acids. Here the CDR3 reads CASSLTGRGGYTF. CDR3 coding DNA: TGTGCCAGCAGTTTGACAGGAAGAGGGGGCTACACCTTC.

This clone has just one count. This rearrangement joins TRBV7-2 to TRBJ1-4; D unresolved. V lost 8 bases and J lost 7, with 20 bases in between. The CDR3 is 15 amino acids. CDR1 SGHTA and CDR2 FQGNSA come from the germline V gene. The CDR3 region is CASSGRRELGEKLFF. CDR3 nucleotides: TGTGCCAGCTCTGGAAGACGGGAATTAGGTGAAAAACTGTTTTTT. The whole variable domain, remainder taken from reference TRBV7-2 and TRBJ1-4, is GAGVSQSPSNKVTEKGKDVELRCDPISGHTALYWYRQSLGQGLEFLIYFQGNSAPDKSGLPSDRFSAERTGGSVSTLTIQRTQQEDSAVYLCASSGRRELGEKLFFGSGTQLSVL.

J is TRBJ2-3 and V is TRBV2; D unresolved. V lost 3 bases and J lost 0, with 13 bases in between. This CDR3 is 16 amino acids long. Per germline, CDR1 SNHLY and CDR2 FYNNEI. The CDR3 DNA reads as TGTGCCAGCAGTGACCGTCGGCGGCTTAGCACAGATACGCAGTATTTT. Encoded protein: CASSDRRRLSTDTQYF.

V gene TRBV7-2 combines with J gene TRBJ2-7; D might be TRBD2 (5 bases). Trimming removed 5 bases from V and 0 bases from J, with 11 bases in between. This CDR3 is built from 14 residues. The germline V gene has CDR1 SGHTA and CDR2 FQGNSA. CDR3: CASSRGRNSYEQYF. For the CDR3, the DNA is TGTGCCAGCAGCCGTGGGAGAAACTCCTACGAGCAGTACTTC. The variable domain in full, with the rest retrieved from reference TRBV7-2 and TRBJ2-7, is GAGVSQSPSNKVTEKGKDVELRCDPISGHTALYWYRQSLGQGLEFLIYFQGNSAPDKSGLPSDRFSAERTGGSVSTLTIQRTQQEDSAVYLCASSRGRNSYEQYFGPGTRLTVT.

The genes are TRBV6-9 and TRBJ2-7; the D gene is possibly TRBD2 (5 bases). CDR3 length equals 14 residues. V shed 0 bases and J shed 3 bases, with 9 bases lying between them. Germline-derived CDR1 and CDR2 are MNHGY and SVAAGI. CDR3 sequence: CASSYSEAGYEQYF. CDR3 sequence (DNA): TGTGCCAGCAGTTATTCGGAGGCGGGCTACGAGCAGTACTTC.

V usage is TRBV7-2 and J usage is TRBJ2-1; TRBD2 aligns across 8 bases. The CDR3 has 12 residues. Germline CDR1 SGHTA, CDR2 FQGNSA. The trim removed 2 bases at V and 15 bases at J, leaving 6 bases unmatched. For the CDR3, the DNA is TGTGCCAGCAGCTTATCGGGGGGGACCCGGTTCTTC. Protein product: CASSLSGGTRFF.

The rearrangement links TRBV5-1 to TRBJ1-2; D uncertain. The germline V gene has CDR1 SGHRS and CDR2 YFSETQ. The ends were cut back, 4 bases at V and 4 bases at J, with 14 bases in the middle. CDR3 length: 14 amino acids. The CDR3 spells CASSLGENTYGYTF. The CDR3 nucleotides read TGCGCCAGCAGCCTCGGGGAAAACACCTATGGCTACACCTTC.

This sequence joins TRBV19 and TRBJ2-7, with 10 bases fitting TRBD2. The CDR3 has 15 residues. The trim removed 1 base at V and 4 bases at J, leaving 4 bases unmatched. The V gene's germline CDR1 is LNHDA and CDR2 SQIVND (reference sequence). In DNA form, the CDR3 reads TGTGCCAGTAGTATAGGAGCGGGAGGGCCGTACGAGCAGTACTTC. Amino acids: CASSIGAGGPYEQYF.

In its sample, this clone was seen once. The V gene is TRBV28, the J gene TRBJ2-7; unclear D gene. The CDR3 totals 13 residues. Trimming stripped 2 bases from V and 2 bases from J, with 7 bases between. The germline V gene encodes CDR1 MDHEN and CDR2 SYDVKM. The CDR3: CASSLTVPYEQYF. Here the CDR3 DNA reads TGTGCCAGCAGTTTAACGGTGCCCTACGAGCAGTACTTC. The variable domain in full, with the rest retrieved from reference TRBV28 and TRBJ2-7, is DVKVTQSSRYLVKRTGEKVFLECVQDMDHENMFWYRQDPGLGLRLIYFSYDVKMKEKGDIPEGYSVSREKKERFSLILESASTNQTSMYLCASSLTVPYEQYFGPGTRLTVT.